These T cell receptor beta chains were read from a single sample in a study of blood T cell repertoires in COVID-19. Here immunoSEQ multiplex PCR was the method, and the copy in TCRdb shows in-frame clones only, minus some. The sample holds 200,000 to 300,000 clones, 88% seen once. The sample taken for sequencing was PBMCs or T cells enriched from blood (not recorded which). All receptors derive from a middle-aged woman with acute COVID-19. CDR3s include the opening cysteine and the closing phenylalanine or tryptophan. The D gene is left open where the match is weak. Clone size appears in some rows only: once, few, many, or a class for an expanded clone.

abundance	v_gene	d_gene	j_gene	CDR3aa	CDR3nt
few	TRBV14	TRBD1	TRBJ1-2	CASSPLGQGALGYTF	TGTGCCAGCAGCCCGTTGGGACAGGGGGCGCTTGGCTACACCTTC
-	TRBV6-2/TRBV6-3	TRBD2	TRBJ2-2	CASSKLAGSGELFF	TGTGCCAGCAGTAAACTAGCGGGATCCGGGGAGCTGTTTTTT
-	TRBV27	-	TRBJ1-2	CASSLSTGNLGGYTF	TGTGCCAGCAGTTTATCTACAGGAAACCTCGGGGGCTACACCTTC
-	TRBV12-3/TRBV12-4	-	TRBJ1-5	CASSFGVDQPQHF	TGTGCCAGCAGTTTCGGGGTCGATCAGCCCCAGCATTTT
once	TRBV27	TRBD2	TRBJ2-3	CASRQRLLLAGGGTDTQYF	TGTGCCAGCAGGCAAAGACTATTACTAGCGGGAGGTGGGACAGATACGCAGTATTTT
-	TRBV6-5	-	TRBJ2-1	CASSTQGRPYNEQFF	TGTGCCAGCAGTACACAGGGGAGGCCCTACAATGAGCAGTTCTTC
-	TRBV11-3	-	TRBJ1-5	CASSLGGTQPQHF	TGTGCCAGCAGCTTAGGGGGCACTCAGCCCCAGCATTTT
-	TRBV5-8	-	TRBJ1-1	CASSATVLPNTEAFF	TGTGCCAGCAGCGCCACAGTACTTCCTAACACTGAAGCTTTCTTT
-	TRBV7-2	TRBD2	TRBJ2-3	CASSLASGLAGDILDTQYF	TGTGCCAGCAGCTTAGCGTCGGGACTAGCGGGAGATATCTTAGATACGCAGTATTTT
-	TRBV3-1/TRBV3-2	-	TRBJ1-5	CASSHRGQSQPQHF	TGTGCCAGCAGCCACCGGGGACAATCGCAGCCCCAGCATTTT
once	TRBV13	TRBD1	TRBJ1-3	CASSVRQGSPGNTIYF	TGTGCCAGCAGCGTTCGACAGGGGAGTCCTGGAAACACCATATATTTT
-	TRBV19	-	TRBJ2-3	CASSIGGSGSSTDTQYF	TGTGCCAGTAGTATAGGAGGGTCTGGCTCTAGCACAGATACGCAGTATTTT
-	TRBV5-4	-	TRBJ1-1	CASSPTMNTEAFF	TGTGCCAGCAGCCCCACTATGAACACTGAAGCTTTCTTT
once	TRBV30	-	TRBJ1-5	CAWSPAGRDSNQPQHF	TGTGCCTGGAGTCCCGCAGGGCGCGATAGCAATCAGCCCCAGCATTTT
-	TRBV30	-	TRBJ1-2	CAWRGEGGRIYGYTF	TGTGCCTGGAGGGGCGAGGGGGGGCGGATCTATGGCTACACCTTC
-	TRBV5-6	-	TRBJ1-5	CASSIQGNQPQHF	TGTGCCAGCAGCATCCAGGGAAATCAGCCCCAGCATTTT
-	TRBV5-1	-	TRBJ2-7	CASSIGAYLIYEQYF	TGCGCCAGCAGTATTGGTGCCTACCTTATCTACGAGCAGTACTTC
few	TRBV19	-	TRBJ2-2	CASMWAGTGELFF	TGTGCCAGTATGTGGGCGGGGACCGGGGAGCTGTTTTTT
-	TRBV7-8	TRBD1	TRBJ1-1	CASSSPRLGRGPNTEAFF	TGTGCCAGCAGCTCCCCCCGATTGGGCAGGGGGCCGAACACTGAAGCTTTCTTT
-	TRBV29-1	TRBD1	TRBJ2-1	CSVARDRAYNEQFF	TGCAGCGTTGCTCGGGACAGGGCTTACAATGAGCAGTTCTTC
-	TRBV15	TRBD1	TRBJ2-5	CATSRGTGGETQYF	TGTGCCACCAGCAGAGGAACAGGGGGAGAGACCCAGTACTTC
-	TRBV5-6	TRBD1	TRBJ1-2	CASSLGDRKYYGYTF	TGTGCCAGCAGCTTGGGGGACAGGAAGTACTATGGCTACACCTTC
-	TRBV19	-	TRBJ1-4	CASRTDMALTSEKLFF	TGTGCCAGTAGAACTGACATGGCCCTAACGTCAGAAAAACTGTTTTTT
-	TRBV5-5	-	TRBJ2-7	CASSRTLSYEQYF	TGTGCCAGCAGCCGGACTCTCTCCTACGAGCAGTACTTC
-	TRBV5-1	TRBD1	TRBJ1-2	CASSVGTGVYGYTF	TGCGCCAGCAGCGTAGGGACAGGGGTCTATGGCTACACCTTC
-	TRBV10-2	TRBD1	TRBJ1-4	CASSELGQGTEKLFF	TGCGCCAGCAGTGAGTTAGGACAGGGGACAGAAAAACTGTTTTTT
-	TRBV10-1	TRBD1	TRBJ2-7	CASSIGQGGEQYF	TGCGCCAGCAGTATCGGACAGGGGGGGGAGCAGTACTTC
-	TRBV12-3/TRBV12-4	-	TRBJ2-2	CATLGDTGELFF	TGTGCCACCCTAGGGGACACCGGGGAGCTGTTTTTT
-	TRBV12-3/TRBV12-4	-	TRBJ2-2	CASSFWEAGELFF	TGTGCCAGCAGTTTTTGGGAGGCCGGGGAGCTGTTTTTT
-	TRBV5-4	TRBD2	TRBJ2-2	CASNVGGGGGELFF	TGTGCCAGCAACGTCGGCGGGGGAGGCGGGGAGCTGTTTTTT
few	TRBV4-3	-	TRBJ1-3	CASSQEEGSGNTIYF	TGCGCCAGCAGCCAAGAGGAGGGCTCTGGAAACACCATATATTTT
-	TRBV19	TRBD1	TRBJ1-2	CASSMRGLNYGYTF	TGTGCCAGTAGTATGAGGGGGCTAAACTATGGCTACACCTTC
once	TRBV9	TRBD1	TRBJ2-1	CASERGTGYNEQFF	TGTGCCAGCGAGAGGGGGACAGGTTACAATGAGCAGTTCTTC
-	TRBV5-1	TRBD1	TRBJ2-2	CASSFRGLDGELFF	TGCGCCAGCAGCTTCAGGGGGCTGGACGGGGAGCTGTTTTTT
-	TRBV30	-	TRBJ2-1	CAWSPGTNNEQFF	TGTGCCTGGAGCCCTGGCACCAACAATGAGCAGTTCTTC
-	TRBV4-2	-	TRBJ2-7	CASSRPDSYEQYF	TGTGCCAGCAGCCGCCCGGACAGTTACGAGCAGTACTTC
-	TRBV29-1	-	TRBJ1-3	CSVESNSGNTIYF	TGCAGCGTTGAATCCAACTCTGGAAACACCATATATTTT
few	TRBV19	-	TRBJ1-2	CASSIGSSGYTF	TGTGCCAGTAGTATAGGTTCTAGTGGCTACACCTTC
-	TRBV7-9	TRBD1	TRBJ1-6	CASSSRTGQNSPLHF	TGTGCCAGCAGCTCGCGGACAGGACAAAATTCACCCCTCCACTTT
-	TRBV6-5	-	TRBJ1-1	CAAIWNTEAFF	TGTGCCGCGATCTGGAACACTGAAGCTTTCTTT
-	TRBV30	-	TRBJ1-2	CAWSLTGLDYGYTF	TGTGCCTGGAGCCTGACAGGTTTGGACTATGGCTACACCTTC
-	TRBV6-5	-	TRBJ1-5	CASSPGVLKNQPQHF	TGTGCCAGCAGCCCGGGGGTCCTCAAAAATCAGCCCCAGCATTTT
-	TRBV10-3	-	TRBJ1-5	CAISDRTANQPQHF	TGTGCCATCAGTGACCGGACAGCTAATCAGCCCCAGCATTTT
-	TRBV28	-	TRBJ1-5	CASSLWGSQPQHF	TGTGCCAGCAGTTTATGGGGCAGCCAGCCCCAGCATTTT
many	TRBV4-2	TRBD1	TRBJ2-7	CASSHRDRGKYEQYF	TGTGCCAGCAGCCACCGGGACAGGGGAAAGTACGAGCAGTACTTC
-	TRBV6-2/TRBV6-3	-	TRBJ1-6	CASSYSLNRLIMDSPLHF	TGTGCCAGCAGTTACAGTCTGAACAGGCTCATAATGGATTCACCCCTCCACTTT